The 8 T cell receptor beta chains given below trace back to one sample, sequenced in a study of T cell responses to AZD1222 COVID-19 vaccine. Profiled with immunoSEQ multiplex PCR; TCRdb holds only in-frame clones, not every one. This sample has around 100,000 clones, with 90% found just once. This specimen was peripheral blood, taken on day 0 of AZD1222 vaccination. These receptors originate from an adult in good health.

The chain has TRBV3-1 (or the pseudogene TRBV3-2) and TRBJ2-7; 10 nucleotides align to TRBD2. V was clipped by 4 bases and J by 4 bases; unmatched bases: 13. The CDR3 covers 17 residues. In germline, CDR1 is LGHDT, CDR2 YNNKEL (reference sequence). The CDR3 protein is CASSPSVDSGGIYEQYF. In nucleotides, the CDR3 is TGTGCCAGCAGCCCTTCTGTTGATAGCGGGGGGATTTACGAGCAGTACTTC.

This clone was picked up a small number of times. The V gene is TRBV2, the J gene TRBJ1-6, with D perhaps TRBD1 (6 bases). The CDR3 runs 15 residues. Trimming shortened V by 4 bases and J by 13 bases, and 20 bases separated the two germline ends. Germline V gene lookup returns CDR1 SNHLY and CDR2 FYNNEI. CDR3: CASSGEGGGSSPLHF. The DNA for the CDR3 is TGTGCCAGCAGTGGAGAGGGAGGGGGAAGTTCTCCCCTCCACTTT.

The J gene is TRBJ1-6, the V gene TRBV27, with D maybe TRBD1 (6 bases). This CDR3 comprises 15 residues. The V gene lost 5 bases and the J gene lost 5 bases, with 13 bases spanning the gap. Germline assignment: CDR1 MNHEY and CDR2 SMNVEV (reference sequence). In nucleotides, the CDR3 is TGTGCCAGCAGTGGTCAGGGGATCAATAATTCACCCCTCCACTTT. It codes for CASSGQGINNSPLHF.

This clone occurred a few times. The DNA for the CDR3 is TGTGCCAGCAGCCGTAGCGGGGCAGATACGCAGTATTTT. Protein product: CASSRSGADTQYF. The rearrangement links TRBV11-3 to TRBJ2-3, with 8 bases identical to TRBD2. This CDR3 contains 13 residues. Germline lookup yields CDR1 SGHNT and CDR2 YENEEA. V lost 5 bases, J lost 4 bases, and 2 bases stayed unmatched.

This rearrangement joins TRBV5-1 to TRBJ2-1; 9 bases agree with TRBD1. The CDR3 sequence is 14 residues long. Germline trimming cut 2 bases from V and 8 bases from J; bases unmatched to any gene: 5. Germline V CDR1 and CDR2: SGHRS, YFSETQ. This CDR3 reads CASSFKQGADEQFF. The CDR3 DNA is TGCGCCAGCAGCTTTAAACAGGGGGCCGATGAGCAGTTCTTC.

As DNA, the CDR3 is TGTGCCAGCAGCGTCGACAGGGCGAGCTACAATGAGCAGTTCTTC. It is translated as CASSVDRASYNEQFF. V usage is TRBV5-4 and J usage is TRBJ2-1, with TRBD1 matching 7 bases. The CDR3 extends over 15 amino acids. CDR1 and CDR2 (germline): SGHNT, YYREEE (reference sequence). With V trimmed by 4 bases and J by 3 bases, 7 bases remained unmatched.

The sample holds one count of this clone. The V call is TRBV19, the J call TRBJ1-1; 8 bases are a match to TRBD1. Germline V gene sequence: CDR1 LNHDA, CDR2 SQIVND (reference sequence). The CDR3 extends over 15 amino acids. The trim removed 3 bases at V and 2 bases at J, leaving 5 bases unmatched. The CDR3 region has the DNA TGTGCCAGTAGTATGTCGACAGGGGCCAACACTGAAGCTTTCTTT. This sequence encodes CASSMSTGANTEAFF.

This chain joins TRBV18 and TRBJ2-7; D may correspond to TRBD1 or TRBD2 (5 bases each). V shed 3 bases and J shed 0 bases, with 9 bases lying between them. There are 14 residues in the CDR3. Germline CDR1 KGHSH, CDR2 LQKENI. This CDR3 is CASSPGTDSYEQYF. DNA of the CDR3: TGTGCCAGCTCACCGGGGACGGACTCCTACGAGCAGTACTTC.